The T cell receptor (beta chain) under discussion was sequenced for a study of untreated major depressive disorder. TCRdb's table, derived via immunoSEQ multiplex PCR, lists solely in-frame clones and lacks some. This table has under 30,000 clones, approximately 91% appearing once. Study-wide results and caveats: Depressed patients' CD4+ T cells carried increased TRBV05-01 (Vbeta 5.1) usage versus control CD4+ T cells.

The CDR3 spans 15 residues. Germline CDR1 is MNHEY and CDR2 is SMNVEV (reference sequence). V lost 8 bases, J lost 4 bases, and 20 bases lay in between. About this clone itself: As yet, its antigen is unknown.

This TCR derives from a woman between 25 and 40 years old with major depressive disorder. The sample comprised CD4+ T cells from PBMCs. The chain is built from TRBV27 and TRBJ1-2; D is unclear. The CDR3 loop reads CASLRSVGDGYGYTF. CDR3 sequence (DNA): TGTGCCAGCCTGCGCTCGGTGGGCGATGGCTATGGCTACACCTTC.